This T cell receptor (beta chain) was captured by sequencing in a study of T cells in Graves' hyperthyroidism and ophthalmopathy (dated by TCRdb to about 2019). Background for the entire study: Peripheral blood samples were taken at initial diagnosis, before any treatment was given. According to the paper, TCR Vbeta CDR3 sequencing was carried out on roughly 130 peripheral blood samples, which came from 40 to 45 ophthalmopathy, around 75 hyperthyroidism and some 17 progressor patients. The study also compared thyroid tissue and blood T-cell repertoires from more than 5 Graves' hyperthyroidism patients. An independent validation cohort of around 19 hyperthyroidism patients and approximately 15 patients who later progressed to ophthalmopathy tested prospective prediction of ophthalmopathy. Once sampling was done, hyperthyroidism patients were given methimazole at a starting dose of 30 mg daily, whereas ophthalmopathy patients were given high-dose intravenous methylprednisolone. TCR V-J signatures able to tell the groups apart were searched for in a discovery cohort of more than 90 patients, of whom approximately 40 had Graves' ophthalmopathy and more than 55 had stable Graves' hyperthyroidism. For training and testing, the 100 or so patients in the discovery cohort were randomly divided in a 7:3 ratio. General conclusions and limits of the study: Most expanded thyroid clonotypes (frequency above 0.001) were also detected in blood, suggesting blood repertoires may reflect thyroid immune responses. No statistical method was used to set the sample size in advance, and investigators knew the group allocation. In validation, progression to ophthalmopathy was predicted by the model with nearly 71% sensitivity and roughly 76% specificity, a median of approximately 6.5 months before onset. Ophthalmopathy was separated from stable hyperthyroidism by a 13 V-J signature model, with 85% to 90% sensitivity and 81% to 82% specificity obtained in cross-validation and 80%/75% obtained in testing.

Moderately to severely active disease, a Clinical Activity Score of at least 3, a NOSPECS grade of at least 4, and a duration under 3 months were present in ophthalmopathy patients. Patients with uncontrolled infections, other autoimmune diseases, pregnancy or lactation were excluded. Diagnoses were established on the basis of clinical symptoms, serum thyroxine and TRAb, thyroid ultrasound, and orbital computed tomography. PBMCs were isolated from approximately 10 ml of fresh peripheral blood by Ficoll-Paque density gradient centrifugation. Total RNA was extracted with Trizol reagent, and quality was checked on an Agilent 2100 Bioanalyzer. CDR1 MNHNS and CDR2 SASEGT are derived from the germline V gene. Unmatched junction bases come to 7, with V trimmed by 6 bases and J by 10 bases. The CDR3 runs 12 amino acids, cysteine and phenylalanine included. Solely the CDR3 DNA is kept, with 36 bases framed from the first base.

As concerns this clonotype: Its antigen is not yet known. Base quality data are lacking; no much larger clone is found one base away.

TCR beta CDR3 regions were amplified from RNA transcripts. A first-round RT-PCR of the TCR CDR3 used the HTBI primer set with the Qiagen OneStep RT-PCR kit. The libraries were constructed in a second round of multiplex PCR and then size-selected and purified. Libraries were sequenced paired-end with 100 bp reads on an Illumina HiSeq2000. In the original analysis: SOAPnuke was used to process the raw data, throwing out any read that contained adapters or uncalled bases, had a mean Phred below 15, or lacked an exact constant-primer or identifier match. COPE v1.2.5 was used to merge high-quality paired reads, and clonotypes were defined as unique nucleotide sequences. MiTCR v1.1 was used to align clonotypes to the IMGT TRBV, TRBD and TRBJ reference segments. Analysis was restricted to V-J combinations with a frequency above 0.0001, which covered 98% to 99.2% of repertoires. The TCS score was defined as F50 (clonal expansion) divided by E x V (chaos), with BLOSUM62-based TCRdist calculated between CDR3 peptides within each V-J. Welch's t-statistics and random forest reduced around 550 V-J features to 13, which were used in a naive Bayes classifier (R e1071). TCRdb passed the public sequencing reads through fastp at Q25 and MiXCR, retaining productive beta sequences. Each CDR3 protein appears once, grouped with its most common genes and DNA. The V and J calls were determined by TCRdb, not by the authors. The sample table records about 610,000 distinct CDR3 sequences; approximately 15% of these occur just once. Less than 3.5% of the sample lies in the top ten.

This chain is built from TRBV6-1 and TRBJ2-3; TRBD1 fits 7 bases in the junction. Material: blood. This TCR came from a woman aged 40 to 50 with Graves' ophthalmopathy. Here the CDR3 is given as CASRPQGTSQYF. In nucleotides, the sequence is TGTGCCAGCAGGCCACAGGGGACCTCGCAGTATTTT.